These T cell receptor beta chains were read from a single sample in a study of shared clonotypes between healthy human individuals. Profiled with immunoSEQ multiplex PCR; TCRdb holds only in-frame clones, not every one. The sample comprises roughly 2.4 million clones, around 95% of which are singletons, and approximately 0.13% rests with the top ten. The sample consisted of naive CD4+ T cells sorted from blood. These receptors were taken from a man younger than 30 in good health. Both conserved end residues are part of each CDR3. The order of the fields is V gene, clone size, D gene, J gene, CDR3 DNA, CDR3 protein. The D gene is left open where the match is weak. Not every row has a clone size; where given, it reads once, few, many or a size class.

TRBV5-5	-	TRBD2	TRBJ2-3	TGTGCCAGCAGACAAAGACTAGCCCTCACAGATACGCAGTATTTT	CASRQRLALTDTQYF
TRBV7-2	-	TRBD1	TRBJ2-3	TGTGCCAGCAGCTTCGACAGGGGGCGAGATACGCAGTATTTT	CASSFDRGRDTQYF
TRBV18	-	-	TRBJ2-3	TGTGCCAGCTCACCACCGGGCAGGATCTTCACAGATACGCAGTATTTT	CASSPPGRIFTDTQYF
TRBV4-1	-	TRBD2	TRBJ2-5	TGCGCCAGCAGCCTCGGGACTAGCGGGGGGCAAGAGACCCAGTACTTC	CASSLGTSGGQETQYF
TRBV5-1	-	-	TRBJ1-1	TGCGCCAGCAGCGGTGACAGGATAGAAGCTTTCTTT	CASSGDRIEAFF
TRBV19	-	-	TRBJ2-7	TGTGCCAGTAGTATTGGAGACAACACCTACGAGCAGTACTTC	CASSIGDNTYEQYF
TRBV6-1	-	TRBD1	TRBJ1-4	TGTGCCAGCTCGACAGGGGCTAATGAAAAACTGTTTTTT	CASSTGANEKLFF
TRBV6-1	once	TRBD1	TRBJ1-1	TGTGCCAGCAATAGTAACAGGGGGAGCACTGAAGCTTTCTTT	CASNSNRGSTEAFF
TRBV2	-	-	TRBJ1-1	TGTGCCAGCAGTGAAGTTCGGGATACAGCTTTCTTT	CASSEVRDTAFF
TRBV14	-	TRBD1	TRBJ1-4	TGTGCCAGCAGCCAAGAGTCCCCTTTGGGGACAGGGTATTTT	CASSQESPLGTGYF
TRBV5-1	once	TRBD2	TRBJ2-1	TGCGCCAGCAGCTTGAAACTAGCGGGAGCCCCCACCTCCTACAATGAGCAGTTCTTC	CASSLKLAGAPTSYNEQFF
TRBV28	-	-	TRBJ1-1	TGTGCCAGCAGTTTATTAGGGGATCTCACTGAAGCTTTCTTT	CASSLLGDLTEAFF
TRBV20-1	-	-	TRBJ1-1	TGCAGTGTTGGGATAAACACTGAAGCTTTCTTT	CSVGINTEAFF
TRBV15	-	-	TRBJ2-1	TGTGCCACCAGCACCAGGGGGGGGAATGAGCAGTTCTTC	CATSTRGGNEQFF
TRBV5-1	once	TRBD2	TRBJ2-1	TGCGCCAGCAGCCCCGAAGCGGGAGAATCTTACAATGAGCAGTTCTTC	CASSPEAGESYNEQFF
TRBV10-3	-	-	TRBJ2-7	TGTGCCATCAGTGTCCCCCAGGGCGAGCAGTACTTC	CAISVPQGEQYF
TRBV5-1	-	TRBD1	TRBJ2-1	TGCGCCAGCAGCTACCGGACAGGGGGCGGCTACAATGAGCAGTTCTTC	CASSYRTGGGYNEQFF
TRBV2	-	TRBD2	TRBJ2-1	TGTGCCAGCAGTGGACTCCGGGGGGGTGACAATGAGCAGTTCTTC	CASSGLRGGDNEQFF
TRBV20-1	once	-	TRBJ1-6	TGCAGTGCTAGTGGGGATTCACCCCTCCACTTT	CSASGDSPLHF
TRBV7-2	-	TRBD1	TRBJ2-7	TGTGCCAGCAGCTTAGCCGGGACAGAAGTCTACGAGCAGTACTTC	CASSLAGTEVYEQYF
TRBV5-1	-	TRBD1	TRBJ1-6	TGCGCCAGCAGCGGACAGGGGGGTAATTCACCCCTCCACTTT	CASSGQGGNSPLHF
TRBV7-6	-	-	TRBJ1-1	TGTGCCAGCAGCTTAATGGCAGTCGGAGAAGCTTTCTTT	CASSLMAVGEAFF
TRBV27	-	-	TRBJ1-4	TGTGCCAGCAGTGGGGGGATCGGTGCAACTAATGAAAAACTGTTTTTT	CASSGGIGATNEKLFF
TRBV5-1	-	-	TRBJ2-5	TGCGCCAGCAGCTTGATCGCGGGGCAAGAGACCCAGTACTTC	CASSLIAGQETQYF
TRBV7-9	-	-	TRBJ1-3	TGTGCCAGCAGCTTAGGTCCCCGAAACACCATATATTTT	CASSLGPRNTIYF
TRBV6-5	-	-	TRBJ2-7	TGTGCCAGCAGTTACTCTGGCGGGATGAACTACGAGCAGTACTTC	CASSYSGGMNYEQYF